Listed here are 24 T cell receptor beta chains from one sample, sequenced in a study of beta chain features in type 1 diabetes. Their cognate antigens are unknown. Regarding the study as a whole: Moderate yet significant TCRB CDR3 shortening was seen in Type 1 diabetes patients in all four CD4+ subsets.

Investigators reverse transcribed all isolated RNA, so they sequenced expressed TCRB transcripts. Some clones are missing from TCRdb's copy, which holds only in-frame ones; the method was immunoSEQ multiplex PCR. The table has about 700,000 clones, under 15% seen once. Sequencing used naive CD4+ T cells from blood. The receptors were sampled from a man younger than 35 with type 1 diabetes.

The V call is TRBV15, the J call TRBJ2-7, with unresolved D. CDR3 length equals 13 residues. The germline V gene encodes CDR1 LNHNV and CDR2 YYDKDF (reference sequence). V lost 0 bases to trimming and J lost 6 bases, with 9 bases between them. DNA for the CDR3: TGTGCCACCAGCAGAGATCGCAGTTCCGAGCAGTACTTC. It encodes CATSRDRSSEQYF.

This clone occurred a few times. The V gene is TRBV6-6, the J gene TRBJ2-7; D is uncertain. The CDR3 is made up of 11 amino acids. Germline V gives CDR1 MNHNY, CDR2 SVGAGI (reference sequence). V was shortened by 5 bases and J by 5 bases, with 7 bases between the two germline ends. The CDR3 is CASSPNDEQYF. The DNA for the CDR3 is TGTGCCAGCAGTCCGAATGACGAGCAGTACTTC.

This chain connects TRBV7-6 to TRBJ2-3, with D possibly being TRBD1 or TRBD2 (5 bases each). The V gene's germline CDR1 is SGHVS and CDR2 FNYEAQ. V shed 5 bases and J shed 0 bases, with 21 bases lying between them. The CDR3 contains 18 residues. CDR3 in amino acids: CASSLPRMQGESTDTQYF. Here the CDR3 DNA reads TGTGCCAGCAGCCTACCTCGTATGCAAGGGGAGAGCACAGATACGCAGTATTTT.

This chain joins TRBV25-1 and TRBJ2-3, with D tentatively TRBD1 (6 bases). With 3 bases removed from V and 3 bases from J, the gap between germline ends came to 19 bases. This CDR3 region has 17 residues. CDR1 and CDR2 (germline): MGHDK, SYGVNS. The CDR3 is CASSDPATGMSTDTQYF. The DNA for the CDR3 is TGTGCCAGCAGTGACCCAGCCACAGGGATGAGTACAGATACGCAGTATTTT.

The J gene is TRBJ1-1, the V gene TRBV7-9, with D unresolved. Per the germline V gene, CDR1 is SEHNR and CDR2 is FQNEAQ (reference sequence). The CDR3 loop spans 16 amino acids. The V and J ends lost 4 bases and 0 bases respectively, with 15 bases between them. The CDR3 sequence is CASSYGWGSMNTEAFF. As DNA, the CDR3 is TGTGCCAGCAGCTATGGATGGGGTAGCATGAACACTGAAGCTTTCTTT.

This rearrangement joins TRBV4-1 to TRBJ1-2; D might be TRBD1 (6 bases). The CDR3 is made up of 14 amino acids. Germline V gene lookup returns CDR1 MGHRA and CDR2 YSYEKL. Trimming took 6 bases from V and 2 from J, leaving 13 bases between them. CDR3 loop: CASSPGDINYGYTF. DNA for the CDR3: TGCGCCAGCAGTCCAGGGGACATCAACTATGGCTACACCTTC.

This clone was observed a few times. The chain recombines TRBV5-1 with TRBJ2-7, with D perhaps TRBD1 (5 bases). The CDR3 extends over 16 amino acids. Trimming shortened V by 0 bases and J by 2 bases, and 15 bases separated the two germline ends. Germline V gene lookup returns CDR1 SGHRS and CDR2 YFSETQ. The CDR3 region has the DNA TGCGCCAGCAGCTTGGCCTGGGGCAGCGCAGCCTACGAGCAGTACTTC. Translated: CASSLAWGSAAYEQYF. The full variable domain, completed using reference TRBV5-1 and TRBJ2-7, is KAGVTQTPRYLIKTRGQQVTLSCSPISGHRSVSWYQQTPGQGLQFLFEYFSETQRNKGNFPGRFSGRQFSNSRSEMNVSTLELGDSALYLCASSLAWGSAAYEQYFGPGTRLTVT.

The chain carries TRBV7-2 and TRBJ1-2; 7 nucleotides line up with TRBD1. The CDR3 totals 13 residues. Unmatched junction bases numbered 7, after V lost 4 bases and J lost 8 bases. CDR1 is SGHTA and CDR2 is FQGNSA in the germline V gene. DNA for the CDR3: TGTGCCAGCAGCTCTTTTTTACAGGGGGGCTACACCTTC. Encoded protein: CASSSFLQGGYTF.

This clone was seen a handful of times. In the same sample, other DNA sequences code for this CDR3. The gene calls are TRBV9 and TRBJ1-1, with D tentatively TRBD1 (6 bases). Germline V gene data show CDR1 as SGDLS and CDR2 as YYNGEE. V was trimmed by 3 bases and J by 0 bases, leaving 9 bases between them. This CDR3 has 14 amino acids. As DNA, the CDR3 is TGTGCCAGCAGCGCGGACAGCCTGAACACTGAAGCTTTCTTT. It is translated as CASSADSLNTEAFF.

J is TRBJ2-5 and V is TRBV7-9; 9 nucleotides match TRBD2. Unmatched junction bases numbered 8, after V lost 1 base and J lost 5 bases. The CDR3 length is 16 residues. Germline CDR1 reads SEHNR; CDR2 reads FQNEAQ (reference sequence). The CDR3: CASSLGLAGFQETQYF. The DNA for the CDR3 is TGTGCCAGCAGCTTAGGGCTAGCGGGGTTCCAGGAGACCCAGTACTTC.

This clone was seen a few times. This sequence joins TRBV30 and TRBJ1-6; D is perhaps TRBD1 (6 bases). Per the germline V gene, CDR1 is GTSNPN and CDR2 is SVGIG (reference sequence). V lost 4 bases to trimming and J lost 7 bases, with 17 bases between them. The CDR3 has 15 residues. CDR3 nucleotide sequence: TGTGCCTGGAACTATTTAACAGGGAGGAATTCACCCCTCCACTTT. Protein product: CAWNYLTGRNSPLHF.

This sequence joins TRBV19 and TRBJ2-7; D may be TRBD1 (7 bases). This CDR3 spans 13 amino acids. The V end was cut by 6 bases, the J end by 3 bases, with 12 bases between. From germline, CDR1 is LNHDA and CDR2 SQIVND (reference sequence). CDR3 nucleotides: TGTGCCAGTAGAAGACAGGGAGGCTACGAGCAGTACTTC. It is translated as CASRRQGGYEQYF.

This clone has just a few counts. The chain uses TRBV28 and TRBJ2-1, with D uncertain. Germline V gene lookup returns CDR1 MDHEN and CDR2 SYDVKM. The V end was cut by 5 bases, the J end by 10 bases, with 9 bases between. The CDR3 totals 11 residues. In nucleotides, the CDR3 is TGTGCCAGCAGTGTGTTACGGGAGCAGTTCTTC. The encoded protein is CASSVLREQFF.

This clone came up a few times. This chain's CDR3 is CASTLQRGLYEQYF. The CDR3 DNA sequence: TGCGCCAGCACTCTTCAACGGGGTCTCTACGAGCAGTACTTC. The V gene is TRBV5-1, the J gene TRBJ2-7; possibly TRBD2 for D (5 bases). The CDR3 sequence is 14 residues long. V was shortened by 6 bases and J by 3 bases, with 16 bases between the two germline ends. Looked up from germline, CDR1 is SGHRS and CDR2 is YFSETQ.

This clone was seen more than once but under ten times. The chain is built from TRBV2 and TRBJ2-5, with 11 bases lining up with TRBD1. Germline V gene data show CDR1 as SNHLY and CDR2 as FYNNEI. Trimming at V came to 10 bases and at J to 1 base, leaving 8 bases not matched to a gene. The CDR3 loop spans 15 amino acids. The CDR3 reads CANPTGTGGQETQYF. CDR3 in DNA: TGTGCCAATCCAACCGGGACAGGGGGCCAAGAGACCCAGTACTTC.

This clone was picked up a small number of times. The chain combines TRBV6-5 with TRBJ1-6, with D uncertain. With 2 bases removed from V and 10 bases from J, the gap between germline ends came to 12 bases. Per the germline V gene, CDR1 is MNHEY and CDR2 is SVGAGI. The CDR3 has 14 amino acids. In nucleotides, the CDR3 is TGTGCCAGCAGTTACGGTACAGATTTCTCACCCCTCCACTTT. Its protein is CASSYGTDFSPLHF.

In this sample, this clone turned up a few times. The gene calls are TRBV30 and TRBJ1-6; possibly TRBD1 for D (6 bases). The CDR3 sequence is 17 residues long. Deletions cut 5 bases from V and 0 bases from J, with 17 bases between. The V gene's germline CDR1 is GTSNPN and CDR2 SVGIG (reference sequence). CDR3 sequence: CAWGRDKLSSYNSPLHF. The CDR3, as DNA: TGTGCCTGGGGTCGGGACAAGTTAAGCTCCTATAATTCACCCCTCCACTTT.

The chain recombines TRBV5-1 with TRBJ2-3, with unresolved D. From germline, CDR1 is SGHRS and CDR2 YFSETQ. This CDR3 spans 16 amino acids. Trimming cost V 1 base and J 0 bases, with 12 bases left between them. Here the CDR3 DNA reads TGCGCCAGCAGCTTGCACAGCAAAACTAGCACAGATACGCAGTATTTT. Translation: CASSLHSKTSTDTQYF.

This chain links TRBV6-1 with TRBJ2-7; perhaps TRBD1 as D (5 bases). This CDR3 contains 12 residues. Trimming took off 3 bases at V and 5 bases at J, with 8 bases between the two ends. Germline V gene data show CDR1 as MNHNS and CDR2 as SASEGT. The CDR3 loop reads CASSDRANEQYF. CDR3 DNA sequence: TGTGCCAGCAGTGACAGGGCCAACGAGCAGTACTTC.

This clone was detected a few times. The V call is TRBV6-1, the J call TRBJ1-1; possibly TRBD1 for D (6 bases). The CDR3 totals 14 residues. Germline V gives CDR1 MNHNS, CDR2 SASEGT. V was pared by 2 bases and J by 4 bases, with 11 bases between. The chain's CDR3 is CASSEPRGRTEAFF. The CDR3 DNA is TGTGCCAGCAGTGAACCTCGGGGGCGCACTGAAGCTTTCTTT.

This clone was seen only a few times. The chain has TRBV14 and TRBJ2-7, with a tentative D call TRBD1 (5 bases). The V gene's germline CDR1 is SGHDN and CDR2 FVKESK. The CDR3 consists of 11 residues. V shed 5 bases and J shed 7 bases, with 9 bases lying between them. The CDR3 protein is CASSAGWEQYF. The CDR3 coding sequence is TGTGCCAGCAGCGCAGGGTGGGAGCAGTACTTC.

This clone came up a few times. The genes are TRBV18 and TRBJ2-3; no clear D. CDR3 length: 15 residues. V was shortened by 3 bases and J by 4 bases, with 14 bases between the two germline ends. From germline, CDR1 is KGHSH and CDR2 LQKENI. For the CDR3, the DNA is TGTGCCAGCTCACCCGGACCAAATGAGGCAGATACGCAGTATTTT. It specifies CASSPGPNEADTQYF.

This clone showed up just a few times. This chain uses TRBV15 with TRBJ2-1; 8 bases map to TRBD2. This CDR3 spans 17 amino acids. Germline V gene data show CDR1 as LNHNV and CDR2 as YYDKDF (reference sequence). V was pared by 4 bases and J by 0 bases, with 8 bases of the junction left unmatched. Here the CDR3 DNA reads TGTGCCACCAGCAAGGCTAGCGGGTCGAGCTCCTACAATGAGCAGTTCTTC. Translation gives CATSKASGSSSYNEQFF.

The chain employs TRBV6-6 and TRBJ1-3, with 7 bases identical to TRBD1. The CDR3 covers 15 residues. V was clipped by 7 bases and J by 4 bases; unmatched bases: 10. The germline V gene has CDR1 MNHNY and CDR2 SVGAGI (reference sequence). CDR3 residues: CASTQGGWGGNTIYF. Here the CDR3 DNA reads TGTGCCAGCACCCAAGGGGGCTGGGGAGGAAACACCATATATTTT.